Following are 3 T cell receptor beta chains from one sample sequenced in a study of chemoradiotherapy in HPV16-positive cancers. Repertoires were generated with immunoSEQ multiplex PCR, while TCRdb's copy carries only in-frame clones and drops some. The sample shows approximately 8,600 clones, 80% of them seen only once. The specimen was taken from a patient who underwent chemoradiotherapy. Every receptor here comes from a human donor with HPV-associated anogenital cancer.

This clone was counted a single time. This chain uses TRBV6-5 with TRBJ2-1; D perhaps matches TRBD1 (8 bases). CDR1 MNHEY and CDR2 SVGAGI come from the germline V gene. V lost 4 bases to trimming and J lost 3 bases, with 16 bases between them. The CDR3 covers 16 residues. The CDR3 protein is CASSSGTGLVYNEQFF. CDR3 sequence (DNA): TGTGCCAGCAGTTCAGGGACAGGACTAGTCTACAATGAGCAGTTCTTC.

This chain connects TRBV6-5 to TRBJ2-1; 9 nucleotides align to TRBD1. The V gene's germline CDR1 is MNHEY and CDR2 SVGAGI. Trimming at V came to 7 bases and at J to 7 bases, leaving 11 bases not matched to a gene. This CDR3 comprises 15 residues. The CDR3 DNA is TGTGCCAGCAAAAGAACCGGGACAGGGCGGAATGAGCAGTTCTTC. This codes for CASKRTGTGRNEQFF.

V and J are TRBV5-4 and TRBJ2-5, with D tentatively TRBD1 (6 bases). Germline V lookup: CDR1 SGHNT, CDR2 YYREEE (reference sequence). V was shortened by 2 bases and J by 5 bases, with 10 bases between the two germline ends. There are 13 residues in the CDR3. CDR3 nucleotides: TGTGCCAGCAGCTTCAGGGGTTTGGAGACCCAGTACTTC. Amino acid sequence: CASSFRGLETQYF.